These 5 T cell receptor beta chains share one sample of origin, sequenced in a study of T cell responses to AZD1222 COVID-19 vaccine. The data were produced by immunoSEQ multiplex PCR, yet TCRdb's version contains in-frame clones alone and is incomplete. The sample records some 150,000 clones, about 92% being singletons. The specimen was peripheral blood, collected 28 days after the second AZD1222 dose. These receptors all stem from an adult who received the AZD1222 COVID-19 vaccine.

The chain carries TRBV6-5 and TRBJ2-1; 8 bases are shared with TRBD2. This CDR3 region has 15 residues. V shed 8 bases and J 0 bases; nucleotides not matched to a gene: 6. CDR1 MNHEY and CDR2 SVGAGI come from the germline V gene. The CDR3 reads CASWTGTSSYNEQFF. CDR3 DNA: TGTGCCAGCTGGACCGGGACTAGCTCCTACAATGAGCAGTTCTTC.

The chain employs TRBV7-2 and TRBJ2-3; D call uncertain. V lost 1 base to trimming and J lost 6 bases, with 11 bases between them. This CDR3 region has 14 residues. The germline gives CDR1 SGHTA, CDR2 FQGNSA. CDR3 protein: CASSLVDFPDTQYF. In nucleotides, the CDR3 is TGTGCCAGCAGCTTAGTTGACTTCCCCGATACGCAGTATTTT.

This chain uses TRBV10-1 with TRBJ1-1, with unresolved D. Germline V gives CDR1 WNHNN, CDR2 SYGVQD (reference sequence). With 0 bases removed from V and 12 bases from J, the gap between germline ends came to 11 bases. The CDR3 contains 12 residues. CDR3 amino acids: CASSESAGRTFF. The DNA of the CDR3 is TGCGCCAGCAGTGAGTCGGCCGGGCGAACTTTCTTT.

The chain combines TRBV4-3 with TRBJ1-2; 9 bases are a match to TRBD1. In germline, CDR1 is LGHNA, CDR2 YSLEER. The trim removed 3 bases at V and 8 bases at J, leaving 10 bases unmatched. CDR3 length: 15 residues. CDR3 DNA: TGCGCCAGCAGCCAGAGGGACAGGGAATCGGGGGGCTACACCTTC. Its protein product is CASSQRDRESGGYTF.

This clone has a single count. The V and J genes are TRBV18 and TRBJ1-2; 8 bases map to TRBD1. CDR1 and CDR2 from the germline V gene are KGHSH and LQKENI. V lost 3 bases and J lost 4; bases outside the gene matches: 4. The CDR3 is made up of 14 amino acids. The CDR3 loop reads CASSPGQEVYGYTF. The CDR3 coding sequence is TGTGCCAGCTCACCGGGACAGGAGGTCTATGGCTACACCTTC.